The present T cell receptor (beta chain) was sequenced within a study of blood T cell repertoires in COVID-19. The Seattle patients, enrolled during active infection, were followed longitudinally. Germline V gives CDR1 SGHTS, CDR2 YDEGEE. Trimming cost V 6 bases and J 3 bases; bases outside gene matches: 9. The length of the CDR3 is 14 residues. Measured with immunoSEQ multiplex PCR; TCRdb has only the in-frame clones, and not every one. The sample has just under 350,000 clones, about 90% seen once. This TCR came from a woman aged 45 to 65 with COVID-19, enrolled during active disease. V usage is TRBV5-8 and J usage is TRBJ2-7; 7 positions match TRBD1. Sequencing input: peripheral blood. The CDR3, as DNA: TGTGCCAGCACAGGGGGACAGATTTTCTACGAGCAGTACTTC. It is translated as CASTGGQIFYEQYF.